This T cell receptor beta chain emerged from a study of T cell repertoires in cytomegalovirus infection. Study-level information: Recently identified HLA-C-restricted CMV epitopes were among the peptides used. Evidence of both CMV infection and a matching HLA type came from public TCR beta signatures. Study-level points and caveats: Accumulated public TCR beta family frequency recognized individuals carrying CMV together with the relevant HLA. CMV-specific HLA-C-restricted TCR beta clonotypes dominated the ex vivo response.

There are 17 residues in the CDR3. The V gene's germline CDR1 is SGHNT and CDR2 YYREEE (reference sequence). V was trimmed by 0 bases and J by 4 bases, leaving 16 bases between them. TCRdb analysed the reads with MiXCR anew, one entry per CDR3 protein. The sample has approximately 590,000 distinct CDR3 sequences, just under 40% seen once; the top ten hold about half. Worth noting for this clonotype: No antigen is known for it.

The sample was cultured PBMCs, taken from culture after CMV antigen stimulation. This TCR came from a human donor in good health (CMV status not recorded). Some clones in this sample may be carry-over from other donors' samples. The chain couples TRBV5-4 to TRBJ2-2, with D tentatively TRBD2 (5 bases). DNA of the CDR3: TGTGCCAGCAGCTTGGAACCGGGGAAGTTGAGCACCGGGGAGCTGTTTTTT. Amino acids: CASSLEPGKLSTGELFF. Looking up the rest from reference TRBV5-4 and TRBJ2-2 gives the full variable domain: ETGVTQSPTHLIKTRGQQVTLRCSSQSGHNTVSWYQQALGQGPQFIFQYYREEENGRGNFPPRFSGLQFPNYSSELNVNALELDDSALYLCASSLEPGKLSTGELFFGEGSRLTVL.